These T cell receptor beta chains were read from a single sample in a study of tumor-infiltrating lymphocytes in localized non-small cell lung cancer. Clones were read by immunoSEQ multiplex PCR, and TCRdb kept only the in-frame ones, dropping some. The data hold under 8,500 clones, with approximately 71% observed a single time. Sequencing input: lung tumor tissue. The receptors shown here come from a human donor with non-small cell lung cancer. CDR3s include the opening cysteine and the closing phenylalanine or tryptophan. D genes are given only for firm matches. Size tells how often a clone was seen (once, few, many) or the class of an expanded clone, and some rows leave it out.

V,D,J,size,DNA,CDR3
TRBV5-4,-,TRBJ2-5,-,TGTGCCAGCAGCTTGTCCGGAGGAAGCGGGCGAGAGACCCAGTACTTC,CASSLSGGSGRETQYF
TRBV19,TRBD1,TRBJ2-5,few,TGTGCCAGTAGTAAACGGGACAGACAAGAGACCCAGTACTTC,CASSKRDRQETQYF
TRBV21-1,-,TRBJ1-1,few,TGTGCCAGCAGAGAAAACAGGCCGCTAATGAACACTGAAGCTTTCTTT,CASRENRPLMNTEAFF
TRBV6-1,-,TRBJ1-2,few,TGTGCCAGTGCTCGGGGGACCTATGGCTACACCTTC,CASARGTYGYTF
TRBV2,-,TRBJ2-2,-,TGTGCCAGCAGTGAAACGGTTAGCACCGGGGAGCTGTTTTTT,CASSETVSTGELFF
TRBV5-1,TRBD1,TRBJ1-2,-,TGCGCCAGCAGCTCCGGACAGGTGGTGAATGGCTACACCTTC,CASSSGQVVNGYTF
TRBV7-9,-,TRBJ1-5,-,TGTGCCAGCACCCTGAGTATAGTCCAGCCCCAGCATTTT,CASTLSIVQPQHF
TRBV5-4,-,TRBJ2-5,-,TGTGCCAGCAGCACTCCGGGTAACCAAGAGACCCAGTACTTC,CASSTPGNQETQYF
TRBV15,-,TRBJ1-5,-,TGTGCCACCAGCAGCCCTAATCAGCCCCAGCATTTT,CATSSPNQPQHF
TRBV19,-,TRBJ2-3,once,TGTGCCAGTAGTATGACAGAGTACCGAGATACGCAGTATTTT,CASSMTEYRDTQYF
TRBV14,TRBD1,TRBJ2-6,-,TGTGCCAGCAGCCACTGGACAGGGAGAAATGGGGCCAACGTCCTGACTTTC,CASSHWTGRNGANVLTF
TRBV28,-,TRBJ2-7,-,TGTGCCAGCAGCCGGGACACCTACGAGCAGTACTTC,CASSRDTYEQYF
TRBV19,-,TRBJ1-1,-,TGTGCCAGTAGTATTGGTCAGGTGAACACTGAAGCTTTCTTT,CASSIGQVNTEAFF
TRBV7-2,-,TRBJ1-2,-,TGTGCCAGCAGCCCTAGCGGGGTTGGAGGCTACACCTTC,CASSPSGVGGYTF
TRBV6-1,TRBD1,TRBJ2-7,few,TGTGCCAGCAGATGGGGGACAGGGGTGTCCTACGAGCAGTACTTC,CASRWGTGVSYEQYF
TRBV5-6,-,TRBJ2-5,few,TGTGCCAGCAGCTTTACCCTGCAAGAGACCCAGTACTTC,CASSFTLQETQYF
TRBV6-1,-,TRBJ1-1,-,TGTGCCAGCACGATTATCAACACTGAAGCTTTCTTT,CASTIINTEAFF
TRBV7-2,-,TRBJ2-1,once,TGTGCCAGCAGCGGGACTGCCTACAATGAGCAGTTCTTC,CASSGTAYNEQFF